These T cell receptor beta chains were read from a single sample in a study of shared clonotypes between healthy human individuals. The protocol was immunoSEQ multiplex PCR, while the TCRdb copy is restricted to in-frame clones and leaves out a portion. This sample has 850,000 to 1,200,000 clones; around 74% occur once, and the top ten carry 1.4% to 1.5%. The sequenced sample consisted of memory CD4+ T cells sorted from blood. Receptor source: a man younger than 30 in good health. Both conserved end residues are part of each CDR3. Each record gives: CDR3 length, V gene, D gene, J gene, clone size, CDR3 protein, CDR3 DNA. D genes are given only for firm matches. Some rows mark clone size as missing; the rest say once, few, many or name a class of expanded clone.

15,TRBV7-2,.,TRBJ2-1,.,CASSRTGTYYNEQFF,TGTGCCAGCAGCCGTACTGGGACTTACTACAATGAGCAGTTCTTC
14,TRBV9,.,TRBJ1-4,.,CASSVRGEGEKLFF,TGTGCCAGCAGCGTACGGGGCGAAGGTGAAAAACTGTTTTTT
16,TRBV5-5,.,TRBJ2-1,few,CASSLRADSSYNEQFF,TGTGCCAGCAGCTTGAGGGCAGACAGCTCCTACAATGAGCAGTTCTTC
13,TRBV2,.,TRBJ1-1,.,CASTPQVNTEAFF,TGTGCCAGCACCCCACAAGTGAACACTGAAGCTTTCTTT
16,TRBV25-1,TRBD2,TRBJ2-1,once,CASSPLTSGSYNEQFF,TGTGCCAGCAGTCCCCTGACTAGCGGGAGCTACAATGAGCAGTTCTTC
13,TRBV19,TRBD1,TRBJ1-1,many,CATRLEDRTEAFF,TGTGCCACCCGGTTAGAGGACAGGACTGAAGCTTTCTTT
16,TRBV6-1,.,TRBJ2-7,.,CASSDWGQASSYEQYF,TGTGCCAGCAGTGATTGGGGGCAGGCAAGCTCCTACGAGCAGTACTTC
14,TRBV28,TRBD2,TRBJ2-3,.,CASRERGTTDTQYF,TGTGCCAGCAGGGAGCGGGGAACCACAGATACGCAGTATTTT
13,TRBV28,.,TRBJ1-2,.,CASGIRVGYGYTF,TGTGCCAGCGGAATCAGGGTCGGCTATGGCTACACCTTC
14,TRBV18,.,TRBJ1-1,few,CASSPPVLSTEAFF,TGTGCCAGCTCACCACCTGTTTTGAGCACTGAAGCTTTCTTT
16,TRBV2,.,TRBJ2-2,.,CASCTLGVRNTGELFF,TGTGCCAGCTGTACCTTAGGGGTTAGGAACACCGGGGAGCTGTTTTTT
16,TRBV19,TRBD2,TRBJ2-5,few,CASSARKTSAQETQYF,TGTGCCAGTAGTGCACGGAAGACTAGCGCCCAAGAGACCCAGTACTTC
14,TRBV7-8,TRBD1,TRBJ1-6,once,CASSTLGGSSPLHF,TGTGCCAGCAGCACTCTAGGGGGCTCTTCACCCCTCCACTTT
14,TRBV4-3,TRBD1,TRBJ2-1,.,CASSQEGQYNEQFF,TGCGCCAGCAGCCAAGAGGGACAGTACAATGAGCAGTTCTTC
13,TRBV10-2,.,TRBJ2-3,.,CASSVPGSDTQYF,TGCGCCAGCAGCGTACCCGGCTCAGATACGCAGTATTTT
16,TRBV10-1,TRBD2,TRBJ2-1,.,CAILGLAPLPYNEQFF,TGCGCCATCCTCGGACTAGCCCCGCTACCCTACAATGAGCAGTTCTTC
15,TRBV6-5,TRBD2,TRBJ2-7,once,CASSPLAGGAYEQYF,TGTGCCAGCAGTCCACTAGCGGGAGGGGCCTACGAGCAGTACTTC
17,TRBV5-6,.,TRBJ2-1,.,CASSLSPWGGSYNEQFF,TGTGCCAGCAGCTTGTCACCTTGGGGCGGCTCCTACAATGAGCAGTTCTTC
15,TRBV4-3,TRBD1,TRBJ2-3,.,CASSQDNNRGNTQYF,TGCGCCAGCAGCCAAGATAACAACAGGGGTAATACGCAGTATTTT
13,TRBV21-1,.,TRBJ2-1,.,CASNRTSGNEQFF,TGTGCCAGCAATAGGACTAGCGGCAATGAGCAGTTCTTC
9,TRBV14,.,TRBJ2-1,once,CASSLPQFF,TGTGCCAGCAGCCTCCCTCAGTTCTTC
13,TRBV14,.,TRBJ2-7,.,CASSHGPPYEQYF,TGTGCCAGCAGCCACGGGCCCCCTTACGAGCAGTACTTC
16,TRBV6-1,.,TRBJ1-5,.,CASSGAPAPMAQPQHF,TGTGCCAGCAGTGGAGCTCCGGCACCCATGGCTCAGCCCCAGCATTTT
15,TRBV5-1,TRBD1,TRBJ2-1,many,CASSTGQGASNEQFF,TGCGCCAGCAGCACGGGACAGGGGGCTTCAAATGAGCAGTTCTTC
13,TRBV7-7,TRBD2,TRBJ2-7,.,CASSYGTSSEQYF,TGTGCTAGCAGTTACGGGACTAGTAGCGAGCAGTACTTC
13,TRBV7-9,TRBD1,TRBJ1-1,few,CASGQTGASEAFF,TGTGCCAGCGGCCAAACAGGGGCGTCTGAAGCTTTCTTT
13,TRBV5-4,.,TRBJ1-1,.,CASTQPGGAEAFF,TGTGCCAGCACCCAGCCTGGGGGTGCTGAAGCTTTCTTT
18,TRBV5-4,TRBD1,TRBJ1-3,once,CASSLLGTGLFSGNTIYF,TGTGCCAGCAGCTTATTGGGGACAGGCCTTTTCTCTGGAAACACCATATATTTT
11,TRBV11-2,.,TRBJ1-2,.,CANGQNYGYTF,TGTGCCAACGGACAAAACTATGGCTACACCTTC
15,TRBV7-2,.,TRBJ1-4,many,CASSLEPGVNEKLFF,TGTGCCAGCAGCTTAGAACCAGGGGTGAATGAAAAACTGTTTTTT
13,TRBV28,.,TRBJ2-2,.,CASSLNGLGELFF,TGTGCCAGCAGTTTAAACGGGTTGGGGGAGCTGTTTTTT
14,TRBV15,.,TRBJ1-6,once,CATRTGLYNSPLHF,TGTGCCACCAGGACCGGATTATATAATTCACCCCTCCACTTT
16,TRBV11-3,TRBD1,TRBJ2-6,.,CASSLGQGAGANVLTF,TGTGCCAGCAGCTTAGGACAGGGCGCGGGGGCCAACGTCCTGACTTTC
16,TRBV6-5,.,TRBJ1-6,.,CASSYSILNYNSPLHF,TGTGCCAGCAGTTACTCGATCCTGAATTATAATTCACCCCTCCACTTT
14,TRBV7-8,.,TRBJ2-3,few,CASSPAGWSDTQYF,TGTGCCAGCAGCCCGGCCGGGTGGTCAGATACGCAGTATTTT
15,TRBV5-4,.,TRBJ2-5,few,CASSLDGSRQETQYF,TGTGCCAGCAGCTTGGACGGATCTAGGCAGGAGACCCAGTACTTC
15,TRBV11-2,TRBD2,TRBJ2-1,.,CASNALAGRDNEQFF,TGTGCCAGCAACGCCCTCGCGGGGAGGGACAATGAGCAGTTCTTC
14,TRBV5-1,.,TRBJ1-3,.,CASSLGVAGNTIYF,TGCGCCAGCAGCTTGGGGGTCGCCGGAAACACCATATATTTT
14,TRBV6-1,TRBD1,TRBJ2-5,once,CASSYGQGKETQYF,TGTGCCAGCAGTTATGGACAGGGGAAAGAGACCCAGTACTTC
14,TRBV28,.,TRBJ1-5,few,CASSQETRRQPQHF,TGTGCCAGCAGTCAGGAGACTCGGAGACAGCCCCAGCATTTT
14,TRBV7-2,TRBD1,TRBJ1-2,.,CASSLVQGARGYTF,TGTGCCAGCAGCTTAGTACAGGGGGCGCGTGGCTACACCTTC
16,TRBV18,.,TRBJ2-2,few,CASSPQLVANTGELFF,TGTGCCAGCTCACCTCAACTAGTCGCGAACACCGGGGAGCTGTTTTTT
13,TRBV11-3,.,TRBJ2-2,.,CASSSLITGELFF,TGTGCCAGCAGCTCCCTTATAACCGGGGAGCTGTTTTTT
16,TRBV28,TRBD1,TRBJ1-4,.,CASSLFGQGGYEKLFF,TGTGCCAGCAGTTTATTCGGACAGGGAGGATATGAAAAACTGTTTTTT
15,TRBV27,TRBD2,TRBJ2-3,.,CAAKGAGGNTDTQYF,TGTGCCGCAAAAGGGGCGGGGGGAAACACAGATACGCAGTATTTT
15,TRBV2,TRBD2,TRBJ2-2,.,CASSPTSGYAGELFF,TGTGCCAGCAGCCCGACTAGCGGGTATGCGGGGGAGCTGTTTTTT
15,TRBV5-1,TRBD1,TRBJ2-5,.,CASSPRTGTGETQYF,TGCGCCAGCAGCCCCCGGACAGGGACCGGCGAGACCCAGTACTTC
15,TRBV7-2,.,TRBJ2-3,once,CASSLAPVNTDTQYF,TGTGCCAGCAGCTTAGCGCCTGTCAACACAGATACGCAGTATTTT
16,TRBV6-6,.,TRBJ2-1,.,CASSYSRGSGWDEQFF,TGTGCCAGCAGTTACTCGAGAGGTAGCGGTTGGGATGAGCAGTTCTTC
15,TRBV5-1,.,TRBJ1-4,.,CASSYLGGVDEKLFF,TGCGCCAGCAGCTACCTTGGGGGCGTAGATGAAAAACTGTTTTTT
14,TRBV10-1,TRBD1,TRBJ2-7,once,CASSESGQGYEQYF,TGCGCCAGCAGTGAGTCAGGACAGGGGTACGAGCAGTACTTC
15,TRBV6-1,.,TRBJ2-1,.,CASSESGISYNEQFF,TGTGCCAGCAGTGAAAGCGGAATCTCCTACAATGAGCAGTTCTTC
13,TRBV18,TRBD1,TRBJ1-1,.,CASGTGMNTEAFF,TGTGCCAGCGGGACAGGAATGAACACTGAAGCTTTCTTT
15,TRBV28,TRBD1,TRBJ1-5,few,CASRPSQGPSQPQHF,TGTGCCAGCAGGCCATCACAGGGGCCCAGTCAGCCCCAGCATTTT
14,TRBV18,.,TRBJ1-6,.,CASSPPLGGSPLHF,TGTGCCAGCTCACCCCCCCTTGGGGGTTCACCCCTCCACTTT
11,TRBV6-4,.,TRBJ2-2,.,CASKRLRELFF,TGTGCCAGCAAAAGACTAAGGGAGCTGTTTTTT